The 31 T cell receptor beta chains below were found in one sample sequenced in a study of response to subunit inactivated influenza vaccine. TCRdb fed the RT-PCR reads into MiXCR, producing one record per CDR3 protein. There are approximately 310,000 distinct CDR3 sequences in the sample; 20% to 25% occur only once, and approximately 10% lies in the top ten. The input for sequencing was PBMCs from blood, taken less than 22 months after vaccination. These receptors all come from a man aged 45 to 75 who received an inactivated influenza vaccine.

This clonotype was seen a few times. CDR3 region: CASSLGGTGIEKLFF. The DNA of the CDR3 is TGTGCCAGCAGCTTAGGGGGTACAGGGATTGAAAAACTGTTTTTT. The V gene is TRBV7-9, the J gene TRBJ1-4, with D possibly TRBD1 on 6 matching bases. The germline V and J ends were trimmed by 1 base and 7 bases, with 13 bases remaining between them. The CDR3 contains 15 residues. Germline CDR1 SEHNR, CDR2 FQNEAQ (reference sequence).

This clonotype has ten or more counts. The chain combines TRBV5-1 with TRBJ1-1, with a tentative D call TRBD1 (5 bases). Looked up from germline, CDR1 is SGHRS and CDR2 is YFSETQ. This CDR3 comprises 14 residues. The V gene lost 0 bases and the J gene lost 5 bases, with 11 bases spanning the gap. The CDR3 reads CASSLGGVGTEAFF. Written as DNA, the CDR3 is TGCGCCAGCAGCTTGGGAGGGGTTGGTACTGAAGCTTTCTTT.

The chain links TRBV13 to TRBJ2-4; D is unresolved. Germline-derived CDR1 and CDR2 are PRHDT and FYEKMQ (reference sequence). This CDR3 spans 14 amino acids. V gave up 4 bases and J gave up 0 bases, with 7 bases separating them. CDR3 sequence reads: CASSSQLAKNIQYF. The CDR3 nucleotides are TGTGCCAGCAGCTCACAGCTAGCCAAAAACATTCAGTACTTC.

This chain's CDR3 is CASRSRDRDYGYTF. In nucleotides, the CDR3 is TGTGCCAGCAGATCTCGAGACAGGGATTATGGCTACACCTTC. The V and J genes are TRBV6-5 and TRBJ1-2, with TRBD1 matching over 7 bases. The CDR3 is 14 amino acids. Germline V lookup: CDR1 MNHEY, CDR2 SVGAGI. J was trimmed by 5 bases and V by 6 bases; bases with no gene match: 9.

This sequence joins TRBV20-1 and TRBJ2-7, with D perhaps TRBD1 or TRBD2 (6 bases each). There are 14 residues in the CDR3. The germline V gene encodes CDR1 DFQATT and CDR2 SNEGSKA (reference sequence). The V and J ends lost 5 bases and 2 bases respectively, with 16 bases between them. The CDR3 DNA sequence: TGCAGTGCTGGCAGCTGGCGGGACACCTACGAGCAGTACTTC. This codes for CSAGSWRDTYEQYF.

In DNA, the CDR3 is TGTGCCAGCAGCTTGCTTCACAATAGCACAGATACGCAGTATTTT. Translated, it gives CASSLLHNSTDTQYF. J is TRBJ2-3 and V is TRBV5-6; D not certain. Trimming cost V 1 base and J 0 bases, with 9 bases left between them. The CDR3 consists of 15 residues. Germline values: CDR1 SGHDT, CDR2 YYEEEE.

The sample holds a few counts of this clonotype. The chain couples TRBV4-3 to TRBJ2-1; D uncertain. Germline CDR1 and CDR2: LGHNA and YSLEER. This CDR3 has 13 amino acids. The V and J ends lost 1 base and 3 bases respectively, with 4 bases between them. The DNA of the CDR3 is TGCGCCAGCAGCCAAGTGGGCTACAATGAGCAGTTCTTC. Translating gives CASSQVGYNEQFF.

The table lists this clonotype with a few counts. This chain joins TRBV7-8 and TRBJ2-7; D gene unclear. This CDR3 is 14 amino acids long. Germline V lookup: CDR1 SGHVS, CDR2 FQNEAQ. V lost 4 bases and J lost 1, with 11 bases in between. CDR3 DNA: TGTGCCAGCAGCTCCCAGAGAGTTTCCTACGAGCAGTACTTC. Its translation: CASSSQRVSYEQYF.

A few counts support this clonotype. This chain uses TRBV28 with TRBJ1-1, with D tentatively TRBD1 (5 bases). Germline CDR1 MDHEN, CDR2 SYDVKM. This CDR3 comprises 16 residues. Trimming left V 6 bases short and J 3 bases short, with 20 bases between. Here the CDR3 DNA reads TGTGCCAGCAGCGAACCTATGCAGGGTCCTTACACTGAAGCTTTCTTT. Translating it yields CASSEPMQGPYTEAFF.

This chain joins TRBV28 and TRBJ2-3, with 8 bases lining up with TRBD2. After removal of 5 bases from V and 2 bases from J, the junction contained 6 bases not matched to a gene. CDR1 is MDHEN and CDR2 is SYDVKM in the germline V gene. CDR3 length equals 15 residues. CDR3 in DNA: TGTGCCAGCAGTCGAGCGGGGGCCATCACAGATACGCAGTATTTT. This encodes CASSRAGAITDTQYF.

This sequence joins TRBV20-1 and TRBJ2-3, with D hard to call. V was trimmed by 6 bases and J by 2 bases, leaving 12 bases between them. The CDR3 contains 13 residues. Germline loops: CDR1 DFQATT, CDR2 SNEGSKA (reference sequence). The CDR3 DNA reads as TGCAGTGCCGACAAATCCAACACAGATACGCAGTATTTT. Translated: CSADKSNTDTQYF.

There are many counts of this clonotype. V gene TRBV5-5 combines with J gene TRBJ2-1; perhaps TRBD2 as D (6 bases). This CDR3 region has 14 residues. Germline V gene sequence: CDR1 SGHKS, CDR2 YYEKEE (reference sequence). V lost 0 bases and J lost 12, with 16 bases in between. CDR3 loop: CASSLGTTPPVQFF. Written as DNA, the CDR3 is TGTGCCAGCAGCTTGGGGACTACTCCGCCGGTGCAGTTCTTC.

This clonotype appeared a few times. The chain is built from TRBV18 and TRBJ1-5, with 10 bases fitting TRBD1. V was clipped by 0 bases and J by 5 bases; unmatched bases: 4. The germline gives CDR1 KGHSH, CDR2 LQKENI. The CDR3 extends over 16 amino acids. CDR3 loop: CASSPPGTGADQPQHF. The CDR3 DNA follows: TGTGCCAGCTCACCACCCGGGACAGGGGCGGATCAGCCCCAGCATTTT. Using reference TRBV18 and TRBJ1-5 for the parts outside the CDR3, the full variable domain is NAGVMQNPRHLVRRRGQEARLRCSPMKGHSHVYWYRQLPEEGLKFMVYLQKENIIDESGMPKERFSAEFPKEGPSILRIQQVVRGDSAAYFCASSPPGTGADQPQHFGDGTRLSIL.

This clonotype has a count of ten or more. The chain uses TRBV3-1 and TRBJ1-2; D is undetermined. The CDR3 has 14 amino acids. Trimming took off 1 base at V and 4 bases at J, with 10 bases between the two ends. Germline V gives CDR1 LGHDT, CDR2 YNNKEL (reference sequence). The CDR3 here is CASSQGVATYGYTF. The CDR3 nucleotides read TGTGCCAGCAGCCAAGGGGTGGCGACCTATGGCTACACCTTC.

This rearrangement joins TRBV6-1 to TRBJ2-1; no firm D call. The V gene lost 6 bases and the J gene lost 1 base, with 16 bases spanning the gap. From germline, CDR1 is MNHNS and CDR2 SASEGT. CDR3 size: 16 residues. This CDR3 reads CASSPTALGSYNEQFF. CDR3 sequence (DNA): TGTGCCAGCAGCCCCACCGCGTTGGGTTCCTACAATGAGCAGTTCTTC.

This clonotype was detected ten times or more. The rearrangement uses TRBV27 and TRBJ1-1, with 11 bases matching TRBD1. The germline CDR1 and CDR2 sequences are MNHEY and SMNVEV (reference sequence). V lost 10 bases and J lost 4; bases outside the gene matches: 17. The CDR3 totals 17 residues. The CDR3 reads CATAGRTGGFWGTEAFF. The CDR3 nucleotides read TGTGCCACCGCTGGGCGGACAGGGGGCTTTTGGGGCACTGAAGCTTTCTTT.

The chain joins TRBV14 to TRBJ1-1, with D unresolved. The CDR3 loop spans 13 amino acids. V shed 1 base and J shed 7 bases, with 10 bases lying between them. Germline CDR1 SGHDN, CDR2 FVKESK. The CDR3 here is CASSQADEGEAFF. The CDR3 DNA is TGTGCCAGCAGCCAAGCCGATGAAGGTGAAGCTTTCTTT. Variable domain in full (rest from reference TRBV14 and TRBJ1-1): EAGVTQFPSHSVIEKGQTVTLRCDPISGHDNLYWYRRVMGKEIKFLLHFVKESKQDESGMPNNRFLAERTGGTYSTLKVQPAELEDSGVYFCASSQADEGEAFFGQGTRLTVV.

This clonotype was seen more than once but under ten times. The chain is built from TRBV12-3 or TRBV12-4 and TRBJ2-7; TRBD1 matches 7 bases. The CDR3 contains 15 residues. The junction had 11 bases not matched to a gene; V was cut back by 6 bases and J by 3 bases. CDR3 residues: CASRRRTGGDYEQYF. CDR3 in DNA: TGTGCCAGCAGAAGACGGACAGGAGGTGACTACGAGCAGTACTTC.

This clonotype was seen at least ten times. The chain uses TRBV5-1 and TRBJ2-4; 7 nucleotides align to TRBD1. V lost 0 bases and J lost 8; bases outside the gene matches: 8. Germline V gene sequence: CDR1 SGHRS, CDR2 YFSETQ. CDR3 length: 15 residues. CDR3 bases: TGCGCCAGCAGCTTGGAGGGACAGCCTTCAGACATTCAGTACTTC. Protein product: CASSLEGQPSDIQYF.

The V gene is TRBV18, the J gene TRBJ1-5, with TRBD1 as a possible D gene (5 bases). The CDR3 extends over 13 amino acids. V shed 5 bases and J shed 5 bases, with 10 bases lying between them. Per germline, CDR1 KGHSH and CDR2 LQKENI. The CDR3 loop reads CASSALGDQPQHF. The CDR3, as DNA: TGTGCCAGCTCAGCATTAGGGGATCAGCCCCAGCATTTT. Full variable domain (rest looked up from reference TRBV18 and TRBJ1-5): NAGVMQNPRHLVRRRGQEARLRCSPMKGHSHVYWYRQLPEEGLKFMVYLQKENIIDESGMPKERFSAEFPKEGPSILRIQQVVRGDSAAYFCASSALGDQPQHFGDGTRLSIL.

This sequence joins TRBV29-1 and TRBJ2-3; D is unresolved. There are 11 residues in the CDR3. Germline values: CDR1 SQVTM, CDR2 ANQGSEA. The ends were cut back, 4 bases at V and 1 base at J, with 3 bases in the middle. The CDR3 loop is CSVAGTDTQYF. The CDR3 DNA follows: TGCAGCGTTGCAGGCACAGATACGCAGTATTTT.

The genes are TRBV28 and TRBJ2-1; no firm D call. Trimming took 3 bases from V and 8 from J, leaving 8 bases between them. The germline gives CDR1 MDHEN, CDR2 SYDVKM. This CDR3 is built from 12 residues. In DNA form, the CDR3 reads TGTGCCAGCAGTTTCGGACGGTATGAGCAGTTCTTC. Its protein product is CASSFGRYEQFF.

CDR3 DNA: TGTGCCAGCAGTCCCTCGGGCCCAAAGCAGTTCTTC. This translates into CASSPSGPKQFF. The V gene is TRBV12-3 or TRBV12-4, the J gene TRBJ2-1, with D unresolved. There are 12 residues in the CDR3. V was cut by 5 bases and J by 11 bases, with 13 bases left in between.

The genes are TRBV9 and TRBJ2-3, with 7 bases aligning to TRBD1. Germline V gives CDR1 SGDLS, CDR2 YYNGEE. The CDR3 runs to 14 residues. V lost 0 bases, J lost 5 bases, and 3 bases stayed unmatched. CDR3 amino acids: CASSVDPGGDTQYF. CDR3 nucleotides: TGTGCCAGCAGCGTAGATCCAGGGGGAGATACGCAGTATTTT.

This clonotype was observed a single time. The V call is TRBV6-1, the J call TRBJ2-1; 9 bases map to TRBD1. The CDR3 length is 17 residues. Trimming cost V 5 bases and J 0 bases; bases outside gene matches: 8. CDR1 and CDR2 from the germline V gene are MNHNS and SASEGT. CDR3 residues: CASSLTGTGLSYNEQFF. CDR3 DNA: TGTGCCAGCAGTCTGACCGGGACAGGGCTCTCCTACAATGAGCAGTTCTTC.

The V call is TRBV30, the J call TRBJ1-2, with 8 nucleotides matching TRBD1. The germline gives CDR1 GTSNPN, CDR2 SVGIG (reference sequence). This CDR3 comprises 12 residues. J gave up 5 bases and V 3 bases, and 2 bases lay outside the gene matches. CDR3 sequence reads: CAWSRGQYGYTF. DNA for the CDR3: TGTGCCTGGAGCAGGGGGCAATATGGCTACACCTTC.

This clonotype was picked up a small number of times. The V and J genes are TRBV20-1 and TRBJ1-1, with D uncertain. V was clipped by 6 bases and J by 0 bases, with 14 bases between them. The CDR3 is 14 amino acids. Germline CDR1 is DFQATT and CDR2 is SNEGSKA (reference sequence). The CDR3 DNA follows: TGCAGTGCCTCAACTGCTCTGGTGAACACTGAAGCTTTCTTT. It codes for CSASTALVNTEAFF.

The rearrangement uses TRBV4-2 and TRBJ2-4; the D call may be TRBD1 or TRBD2 (5 bases each). This CDR3 spans 19 amino acids. CDR1 is LGHNA and CDR2 is YNFKEQ in the germline V gene. Trimming cost V 4 bases and J 0 bases, with 22 bases left between them. The CDR3 nucleotides read TGTGCCAGCAGCCCGGAGGAGATCGGGGCCCGACTAGCCAAAAACATTCAGTACTTC. As protein: CASSPEEIGARLAKNIQYF.

The gene calls are TRBV9 and TRBJ1-3; 7 nucleotides align to TRBD1. The CDR3 has 15 amino acids. V shed 4 bases, J shed 0 bases, and the junction held 4 bases outside the gene matches. CDR1 is SGDLS, CDR2 YYNGEE, per germline. DNA of the CDR3: TGTGCCAGCAGCCCCGGGGACAGCTCTGGAAACACCATATATTTT. The encoded protein is CASSPGDSSGNTIYF.

This clonotype was seen more than once but under ten times. This chain connects TRBV5-6 to TRBJ1-1; the D gene is possibly TRBD1 (6 bases). Trimming removed 6 bases from V and 5 bases from J, with 20 bases in between. There are 15 residues in the CDR3. The germline V gene has CDR1 SGHDT and CDR2 YYEEEE. The CDR3 loop reads CASIAAQGQGTEAFF. CDR3 DNA: TGTGCCAGCATCGCCGCACAGGGTCAGGGAACTGAAGCTTTCTTT.

This clonotype turned up a few times. V is TRBV29-1 and J is TRBJ1-4, with TRBD1 identical over 7 bases. Germline loops: CDR1 SQVTM, CDR2 ANQGSEA. Trimming cost V 6 bases and J 0 bases; bases outside gene matches: 4. The CDR3 is 14 amino acids. CDR3 sequence (DNA): TGCAGCGTCGGGACAGCTGCAACTAATGAAAAACTGTTTTTT. Translating gives CSVGTAATNEKLFF.